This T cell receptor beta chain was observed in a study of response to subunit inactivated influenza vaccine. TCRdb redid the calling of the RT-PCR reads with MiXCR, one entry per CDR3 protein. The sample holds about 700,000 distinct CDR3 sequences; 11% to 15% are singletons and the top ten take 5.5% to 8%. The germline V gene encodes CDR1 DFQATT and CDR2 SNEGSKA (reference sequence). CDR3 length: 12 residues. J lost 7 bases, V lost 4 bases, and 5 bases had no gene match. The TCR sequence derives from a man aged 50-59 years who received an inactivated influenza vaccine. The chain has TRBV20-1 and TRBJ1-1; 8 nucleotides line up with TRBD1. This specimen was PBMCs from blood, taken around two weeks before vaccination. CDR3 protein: CSAKAGGFEAFF. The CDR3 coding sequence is TGCAGTGCTAAGGCAGGGGGCTTTGAAGCTTTCTTT.